The entry below describes one TCR beta chain. Original processing notes: Amplifying reference gene primers gave estimates of nucleated cell counts. Only in-frame clones appear in the TCRdb table, and some are missing; sequencing was by immunoSEQ multiplex PCR. The D gene and trimming were derived from the DNA, and the V and J assignments and clone size from that table. The profile covers roughly 300,000 clones, with nearly 90% appearing a single time and approximately 6% taken by the ten largest. The data were taken from a study of blood T cell repertoires in COVID-19. Study overall: Samples taken during acute and convalescent COVID-19 were collected in the United States, Italy and Spain. The cDNA or gDNA used as material had been derived from T cells, B-cell-depleted T cells, or PBMCs.

This clonotype originated in a woman aged 25 to 39 who had recovered from COVID-19. The material sequenced was PBMCs or T cells enriched from blood (not recorded which).

The CDR3 DNA reads as TGTGCCAGCAGTCCCGCGTCCGGGTGGGCTTTCTTT. Amino acids: CASSPASGWAFF. This chain links TRBV27 with TRBJ1-1, with D unclear. This CDR3 spans 12 amino acids. Trimming shortened V by 5 bases and J by 11 bases, and 15 bases separated the two germline ends. CDR1 is MNHEY, CDR2 SMNVEV, per germline (reference sequence).